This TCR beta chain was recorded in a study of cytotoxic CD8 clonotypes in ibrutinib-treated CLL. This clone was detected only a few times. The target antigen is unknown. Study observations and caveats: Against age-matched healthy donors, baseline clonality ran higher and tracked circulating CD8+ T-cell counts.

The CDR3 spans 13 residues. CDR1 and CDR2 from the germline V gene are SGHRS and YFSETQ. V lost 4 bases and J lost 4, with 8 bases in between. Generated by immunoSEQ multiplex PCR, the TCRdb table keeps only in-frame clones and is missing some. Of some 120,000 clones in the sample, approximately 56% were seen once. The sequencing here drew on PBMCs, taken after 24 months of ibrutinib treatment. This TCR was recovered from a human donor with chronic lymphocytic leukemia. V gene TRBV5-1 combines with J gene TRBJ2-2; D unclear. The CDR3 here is CASSTGSTGELFF. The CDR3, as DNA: TGCGCCAGCAGCACCGGAAGCACCGGGGAGCTGTTTTTT.